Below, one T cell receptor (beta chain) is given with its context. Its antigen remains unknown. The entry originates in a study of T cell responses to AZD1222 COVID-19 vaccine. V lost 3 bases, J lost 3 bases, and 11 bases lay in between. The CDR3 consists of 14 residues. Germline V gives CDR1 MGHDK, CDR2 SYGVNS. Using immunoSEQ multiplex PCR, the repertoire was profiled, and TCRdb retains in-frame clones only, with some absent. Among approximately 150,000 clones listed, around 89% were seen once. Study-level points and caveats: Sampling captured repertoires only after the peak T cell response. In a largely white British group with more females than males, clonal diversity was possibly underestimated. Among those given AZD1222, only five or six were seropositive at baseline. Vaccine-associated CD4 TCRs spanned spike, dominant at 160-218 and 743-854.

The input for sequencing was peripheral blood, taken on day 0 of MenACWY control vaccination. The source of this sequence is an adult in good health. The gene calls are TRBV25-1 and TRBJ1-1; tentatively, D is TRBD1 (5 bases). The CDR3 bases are TGTGCCAGCAGTGACCTGGGGGGGGACACTGAAGCTTTCTTT. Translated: CASSDLGGDTEAFF.